Presented here are 16 T cell receptor beta chains from one specimen sequenced in a study of shared clonotypes between healthy human individuals. Assay used: immunoSEQ multiplex PCR; TCRdb lists only in-frame clones, some missing. The data contain some 1,100,000 clones, around three quarters of them singletons. What was sequenced was memory CD4+ T cells from PBMCs. Subset here: CD45RA-negative fraction. Receptors originate from a man aged 18 to 30 in good health. Some clones in this sample may be carry-over from other donors' samples.

About this clone itself: The sample contains more than one DNA sequence encoding this CDR3. The chain recombines TRBV6-1 with TRBJ1-2; D may be TRBD1 (5 bases). The CDR3 length is 13 residues. V was trimmed by 3 bases and J by 4 bases, leaving 9 bases between them. Germline CDR1 reads MNHNS; CDR2 reads SASEGT. The CDR3 nucleotides are TGTGCCAGCAGTGAGGCGGGGACCTATGGCTACACCTTC. Its translation is CASSEAGTYGYTF.

The genes are TRBV7-9 and TRBJ2-7; 8 nucleotides align to TRBD1. The CDR3 is 16 amino acids. The germline V gene has CDR1 SEHNR and CDR2 FQNEAQ (reference sequence). V gave up 3 bases and J gave up 1 base; unmatched junction bases: 8. CDR3 amino acids: CASSFSSGTGSYEQYF. The CDR3 nucleotides read TGTGCCAGCAGCTTCTCTTCCGGGACAGGATCCTACGAGCAGTACTTC.

The chain joins TRBV7-6 to TRBJ2-1, with a weak D call TRBD2 (5 bases). Trimming cost V 5 bases and J 10 bases, with 18 bases left between them. This CDR3 has 14 residues. CDR1 and CDR2 from the germline V gene are SGHVS and FNYEAQ. The CDR3 protein is CASSTLKGRREQFF. Written as DNA, the CDR3 is TGTGCCAGCAGCACTCTCAAAGGGCGGAGGGAGCAGTTCTTC.

This clone was seen a few times. The chain combines TRBV28 with TRBJ2-5; possibly TRBD1 for D (5 bases). CDR1 is MDHEN, CDR2 SYDVKM, per germline. V lost 5 bases, J lost 5 bases, and 15 bases lay in between. There are 14 residues in the CDR3. CDR3 nucleotides: TGTGCCAGCAGTGGCCAGGGTGGACGGGAGACCCAGTACTTC. This encodes CASSGQGGRETQYF.

For the CDR3, the DNA is TGTGCCAGCTCATCAAACCGGGGCCTAAGTTTCTCCGAGCAGTACTTC. Protein sequence: CASSSNRGLSFSEQYF. The J gene is TRBJ2-7, the V gene TRBV18; D could derive from TRBD1 or TRBD2 (5 bases each). V was cut by 5 bases and J by 6 bases, with 23 bases left in between. Germline CDR1 KGHSH, CDR2 LQKENI. The CDR3 contains 16 residues.

In this sample, this clone turned up once. This chain connects TRBV19 to TRBJ2-3, with D maybe TRBD2 (5 bases). V lost 0 bases and J lost 4, with 8 bases in between. In germline, CDR1 is LNHDA, CDR2 SQIVND (reference sequence). This CDR3 has 14 amino acids. CDR3 region: CASSIEGAADTQYF. CDR3 sequence (DNA): TGTGCCAGTAGTATAGAGGGAGCTGCAGATACGCAGTATTTT.

V gene TRBV7-9 combines with J gene TRBJ1-1, with 7 bases that match TRBD1. V shed 5 bases and J 1 base; nucleotides not matched to a gene: 10. Germline lookup yields CDR1 SEHNR and CDR2 FQNEAQ (reference sequence). This CDR3 region has 16 residues. The CDR3 protein is CASSPRTGRRNTEAFF. As DNA, the CDR3 is TGTGCCAGCAGCCCCCGGACAGGCCGAAGGAACACTGAAGCTTTCTTT.

This clone was seen a handful of times. The chain is built from TRBV18 and TRBJ2-7, with 9 bases fitting TRBD1. The CDR3 sequence is 16 residues long. Looked up from germline, CDR1 is KGHSH and CDR2 is LQKENI. V was pared by 0 bases and J by 4 bases, with 7 bases of the junction left unmatched. The CDR3 is CASSPPWGQGSYEQYF. In nucleotides, the CDR3 is TGTGCCAGCTCACCACCCTGGGGACAGGGTTCGTACGAGCAGTACTTC.

The V gene is TRBV19, the J gene TRBJ1-1; D gene unclear. V lost 6 bases to trimming and J lost 0 bases, with 8 bases between them. This CDR3 is built from 13 residues. CDR1 is LNHDA and CDR2 is SQIVND in the germline V gene (reference sequence). CDR3 region: CASRHNMNTEAFF. CDR3 bases: TGTGCCAGTAGGCATAACATGAACACTGAAGCTTTCTTT.

The chain links TRBV9 to TRBJ2-1, with D unresolved. CDR3 length: 15 amino acids. V lost 0 bases and J lost 9, with 16 bases in between. Germline-derived CDR1 and CDR2 are SGDLS and YYNGEE. The CDR3 DNA reads TGTGCCAGCAGCGTAGGGACCTATAGGAAGAGTGAGCAGTTCTTC. Its translation: CASSVGTYRKSEQFF.

The V and J genes are TRBV2 and TRBJ1-5; weak D call: TRBD1 (5 bases). CDR3 length: 16 amino acids. The V gene lost 5 bases and the J gene lost 0 bases, with 14 bases spanning the gap. Per germline, CDR1 SNHLY and CDR2 FYNNEI. CDR3 sequence: CASSLQGGYSNQPQHF. The DNA for the CDR3 is TGTGCCAGCAGTCTCCAGGGCGGATATAGCAATCAGCCCCAGCATTTT.

Written as DNA, the CDR3 is TGCGCCAGCAGCGCCCACGGGGGGGCCTCCTACAATGAGCAGTTCTTC. Protein product: CASSAHGGASYNEQFF. The V and J genes are TRBV5-1 and TRBJ2-1; TRBD2 agrees at 8 bases. The CDR3 is made up of 16 amino acids. Trimming removed 4 bases from V and 0 bases from J; junction bases left unmatched: 6. Germline-derived CDR1 and CDR2 are SGHRS and YFSETQ.

J is TRBJ2-5 and V is TRBV19; D possibly uses TRBD1 or TRBD2 (6 bases each). Trimming took 3 bases from V and 3 from J, leaving 14 bases between them. Germline V CDR1 and CDR2: LNHDA, SQIVND (reference sequence). This CDR3 region has 15 residues. CDR3 region: CASSIGGVVKETQYF. The CDR3 region has the DNA TGTGCCAGTAGTATCGGGGGCGTTGTGAAAGAGACCCAGTACTTC.

J is TRBJ2-7 and V is TRBV11-2; 8 nucleotides align to TRBD2. J was trimmed by 5 bases and V by 6 bases; bases with no gene match: 6. The CDR3 is 13 residues long. Germline V gene sequence: CDR1 SGHAT, CDR2 FQNNGV. CDR3 protein: CASRGLGGNEQYF. The CDR3 DNA follows: TGTGCCAGCAGGGGACTAGGAGGGAACGAGCAGTACTTC.

The genes are TRBV25-1 and TRBJ2-7, with 12 bases lining up with TRBD2. Germline V lookup: CDR1 MGHDK, CDR2 SYGVNS. This CDR3 comprises 14 residues. V gave up 8 bases and J gave up 6 bases; unmatched junction bases: 8. Here the CDR3 DNA reads TGTGCCAGCGAGCTAGCGGGAGGGTTGGGCGAGCAGTACTTC. Translated: CASELAGGLGEQYF.

This clone turned up a few times. The rearrangement uses TRBV5-1 and TRBJ2-2, with D possibly matching TRBD2 (6 bases). The CDR3 runs to 15 residues. Trimming removed 0 bases from V and 7 bases from J, with 13 bases in between. CDR1 SGHRS and CDR2 YFSETQ come from the germline V gene. In DNA form, the CDR3 reads TGCGCCAGCAGCTTGGCTGGCAGGGAGGACGGGGAGCTGTTTTTT. Its protein product is CASSLAGREDGELFF. The full variable domain, in which reference TRBV5-1 and TRBJ2-2 provide the parts outside the CDR3, is KAGVTQTPRYLIKTRGQQVTLSCSPISGHRSVSWYQQTPGQGLQFLFEYFSETQRNKGNFPGRFSGRQFSNSRSEMNVSTLELGDSALYLCASSLAGREDGELFFGEGSRLTVL.